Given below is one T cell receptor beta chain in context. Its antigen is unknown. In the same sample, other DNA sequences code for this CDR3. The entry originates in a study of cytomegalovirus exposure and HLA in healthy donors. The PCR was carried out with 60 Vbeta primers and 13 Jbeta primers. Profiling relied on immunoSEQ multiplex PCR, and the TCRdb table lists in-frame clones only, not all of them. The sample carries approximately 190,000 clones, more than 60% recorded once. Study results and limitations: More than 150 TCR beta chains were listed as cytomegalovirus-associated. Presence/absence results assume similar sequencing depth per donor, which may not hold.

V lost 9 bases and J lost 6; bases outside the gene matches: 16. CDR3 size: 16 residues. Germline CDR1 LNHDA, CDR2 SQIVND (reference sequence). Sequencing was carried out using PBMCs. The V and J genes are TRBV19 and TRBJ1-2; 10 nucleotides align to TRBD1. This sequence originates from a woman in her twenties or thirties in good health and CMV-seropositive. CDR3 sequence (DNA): TGTGCCAGCACCCCGACAGGGGGCGGACGATGGGATGGCTACACCTTC. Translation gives CASTPTGGGRWDGYTF.